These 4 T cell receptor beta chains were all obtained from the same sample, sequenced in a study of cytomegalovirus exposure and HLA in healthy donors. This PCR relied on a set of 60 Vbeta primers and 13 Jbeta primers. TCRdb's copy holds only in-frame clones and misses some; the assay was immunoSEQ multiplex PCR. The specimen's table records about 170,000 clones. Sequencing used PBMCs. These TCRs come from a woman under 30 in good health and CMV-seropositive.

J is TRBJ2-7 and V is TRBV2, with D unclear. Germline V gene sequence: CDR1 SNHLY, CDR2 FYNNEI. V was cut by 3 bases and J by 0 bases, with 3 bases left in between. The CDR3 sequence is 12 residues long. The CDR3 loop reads CASSEYSYEQYF. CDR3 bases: TGTGCCAGCAGTGAGTACTCCTACGAGCAGTACTTC.

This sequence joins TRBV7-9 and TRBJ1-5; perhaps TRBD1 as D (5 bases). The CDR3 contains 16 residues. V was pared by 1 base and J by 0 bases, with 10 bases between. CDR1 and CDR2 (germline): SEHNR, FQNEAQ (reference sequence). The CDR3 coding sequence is TGTGCCAGCAGCTTAGGGAGTCAGGGTAGCAATCAGCCCCAGCATTTT. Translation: CASSLGSQGSNQPQHF.

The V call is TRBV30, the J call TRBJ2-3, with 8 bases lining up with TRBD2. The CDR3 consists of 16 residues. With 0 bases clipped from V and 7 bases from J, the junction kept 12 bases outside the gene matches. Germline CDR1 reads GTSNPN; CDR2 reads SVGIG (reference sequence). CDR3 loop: CAWSVGTGGALHTQYF. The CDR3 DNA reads TGTGCCTGGAGTGTAGGTACCGGGGGGGCGTTGCATACGCAGTATTTT.

The CDR3 sequence is CASSQEGGSYNEQFF. DNA for the CDR3: TGCGCCAGCAGCCAAGAGGGGGGTTCCTACAATGAGCAGTTCTTC. The V gene is TRBV4-1, the J gene TRBJ2-1; the D gene is possibly TRBD2 (6 bases). CDR1 is MGHRA, CDR2 YSYEKL, per germline. This CDR3 contains 15 residues. V lost 0 bases to trimming and J lost 1 base, with 7 bases between them.